The subject of this entry is one T cell receptor (beta chain). Its target is not known. It was with a sample-barcoded 5' primer and a J-beta primer mix that a second PCR of roughly 7 to 12 cycles was run. TCRdb reprocessed the 5' RACE reads with MiXCR, giving one entry per CDR3 protein. The table lists 700,000 to 900,000 distinct CDR3 sequences, roughly 25% of them singletons. The record originates from a study of blood T cells in healthy people across ages. Study-level information: Capture via template switching afforded approximately one barcoded beta molecule per two T cells. The study's findings and limits: Unsorted PBMCs prevented conclusive naive versus antigen-experienced comparison.

The V end was cut by 0 bases, the J end by 0 bases, with 24 bases between. The CDR3 runs 20 residues. CDR1 is SQVTM, CDR2 ANQGSEA, per germline. These data also featured in a second study, about T cells of mothers and their children. Per that study: Each mother yielded more than 10 million TCR beta CDR3 reads. Each child yielded approximately 2.9 million reads.

This rearrangement joins TRBV29-1 to TRBJ1-5; tentative D call: TRBD1 (5 bases). This clonotype was sampled from a boy aged 5-17 years in good health. What was sequenced was blood. This CDR3 reads CSVEDPHLWRGGHSNQPQHF. The CDR3 bases are TGCAGCGTTGAAGATCCCCACTTGTGGAGGGGAGGCCATAGCAATCAGCCCCAGCATTTT.